This T cell receptor beta chain was observed in a study of blood T cell repertoires in COVID-19. The germline V gene encodes CDR1 MDHEN and CDR2 SYDVKM. Trimming left V 3 bases short and J 8 bases short, with 10 bases between. CDR3 length equals 12 residues. The method was immunoSEQ multiplex PCR; TCRdb's version includes in-frame clones alone and lacks a portion of them. The sample lists roughly 440,000 clones, more than 70% seen once, with roughly an eighth in the top ten. This chain connects TRBV28 to TRBJ1-2; D is undetermined. The sequenced sample consisted of peripheral blood. The TCR was taken from a woman aged 50 to 65 with COVID-19, enrolled during active disease. The CDR3 bases are TGTGCCAGCAGTTTTTCCGAGGGAGGCTACACCTTC. This codes for CASSFSEGGYTF.